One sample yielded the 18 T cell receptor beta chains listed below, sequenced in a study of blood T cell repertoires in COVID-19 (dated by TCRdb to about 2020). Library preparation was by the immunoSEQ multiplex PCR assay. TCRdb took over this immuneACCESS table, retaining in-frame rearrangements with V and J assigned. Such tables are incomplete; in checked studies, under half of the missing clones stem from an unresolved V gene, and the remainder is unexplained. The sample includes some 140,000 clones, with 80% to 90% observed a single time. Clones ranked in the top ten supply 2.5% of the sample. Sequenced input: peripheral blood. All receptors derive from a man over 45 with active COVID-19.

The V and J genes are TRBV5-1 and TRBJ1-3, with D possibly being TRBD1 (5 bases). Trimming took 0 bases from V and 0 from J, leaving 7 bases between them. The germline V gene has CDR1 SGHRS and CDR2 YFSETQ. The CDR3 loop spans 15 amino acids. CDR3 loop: CASSLEGHSGNTIYF. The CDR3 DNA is TGCGCCAGCAGCTTGGAGGGGCACTCTGGAAACACCATATATTTT.

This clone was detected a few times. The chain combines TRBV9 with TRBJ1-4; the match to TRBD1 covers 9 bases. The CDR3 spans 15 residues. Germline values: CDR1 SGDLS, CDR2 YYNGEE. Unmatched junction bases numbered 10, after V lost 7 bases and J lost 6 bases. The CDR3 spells CASSHRGQGDEKLFF. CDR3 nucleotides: TGTGCCAGCTCCCACAGGGGGCAAGGGGATGAAAAACTGTTTTTT.

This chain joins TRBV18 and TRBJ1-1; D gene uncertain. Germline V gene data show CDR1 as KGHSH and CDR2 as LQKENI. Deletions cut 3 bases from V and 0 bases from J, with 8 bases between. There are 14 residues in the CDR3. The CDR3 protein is CASSPGSVNTEAFF. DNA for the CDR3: TGTGCCAGCTCACCCGGTTCGGTGAACACTGAAGCTTTCTTT.

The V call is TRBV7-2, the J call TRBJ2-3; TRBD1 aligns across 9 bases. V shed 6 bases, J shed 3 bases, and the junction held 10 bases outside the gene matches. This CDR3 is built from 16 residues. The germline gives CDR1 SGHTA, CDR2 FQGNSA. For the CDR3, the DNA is TGTGCCAGCAGGCGTACCAGCGGGACAGGGACAGATACGCAGTATTTT. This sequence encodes CASRRTSGTGTDTQYF.

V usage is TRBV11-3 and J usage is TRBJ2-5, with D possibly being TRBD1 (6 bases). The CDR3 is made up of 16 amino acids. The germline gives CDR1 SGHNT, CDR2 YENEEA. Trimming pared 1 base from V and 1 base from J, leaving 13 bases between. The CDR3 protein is CASSLGARDIQETQYF. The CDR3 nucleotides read TGTGCCAGCAGCTTAGGCGCCCGGGACATCCAAGAGACCCAGTACTTC.

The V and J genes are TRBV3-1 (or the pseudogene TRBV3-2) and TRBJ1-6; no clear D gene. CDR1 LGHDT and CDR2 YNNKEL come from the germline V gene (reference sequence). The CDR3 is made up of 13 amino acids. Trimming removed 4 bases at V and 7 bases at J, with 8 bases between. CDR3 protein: CASSPGENSPLHF. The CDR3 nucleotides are TGTGCCAGCAGCCCCGGGGAAAATTCACCCCTCCACTTT.

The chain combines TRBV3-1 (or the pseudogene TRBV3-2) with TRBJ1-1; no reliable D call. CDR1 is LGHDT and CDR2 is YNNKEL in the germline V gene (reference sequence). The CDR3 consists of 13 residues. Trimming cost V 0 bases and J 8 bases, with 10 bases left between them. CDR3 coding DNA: TGTGCCAGCAGCCAAGATAGTATCGGGGAAGCTTTCTTT. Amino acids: CASSQDSIGEAFF.

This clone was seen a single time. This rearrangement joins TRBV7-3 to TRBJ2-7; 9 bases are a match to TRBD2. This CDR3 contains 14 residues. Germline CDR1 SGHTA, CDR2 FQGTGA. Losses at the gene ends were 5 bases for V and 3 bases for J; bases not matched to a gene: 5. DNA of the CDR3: TGTGCCAGCAGCCAGAGCGGGGGGAGCTACGAGCAGTACTTC. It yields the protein CASSQSGGSYEQYF. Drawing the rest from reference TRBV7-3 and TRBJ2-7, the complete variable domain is GAGVSQTPSNKVTEKGKYVELRCDPISGHTALYWYRQSLGQGPEFLIYFQGTGAADDSGLPNDRFFAVRPEGSVSTLKIQRTERGDSAVYLCASSQSGGSYEQYFGPGTRLTVT.

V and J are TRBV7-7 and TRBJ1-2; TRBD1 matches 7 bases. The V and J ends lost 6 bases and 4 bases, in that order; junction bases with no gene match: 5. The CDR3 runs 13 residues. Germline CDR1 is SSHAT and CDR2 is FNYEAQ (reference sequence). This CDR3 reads CASRGGAGYGYTF. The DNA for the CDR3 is TGTGCCAGCAGAGGGGGCGCGGGCTATGGCTACACCTTC.

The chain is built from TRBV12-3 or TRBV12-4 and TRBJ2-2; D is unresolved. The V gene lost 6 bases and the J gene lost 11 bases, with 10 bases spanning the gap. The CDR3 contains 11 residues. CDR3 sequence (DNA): TGTGCCAGCAGCCGACTGGAAGAGCTGTTTTTT. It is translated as CASSRLEELFF.

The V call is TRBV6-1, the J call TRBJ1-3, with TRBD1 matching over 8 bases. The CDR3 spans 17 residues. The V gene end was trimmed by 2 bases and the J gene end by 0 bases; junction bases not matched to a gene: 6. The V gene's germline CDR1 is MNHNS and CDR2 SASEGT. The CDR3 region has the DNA TGTGCCAGCAGTGAATCCCGGGGGACAGGCTCTGGAAACACCATATATTTT. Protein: CASSESRGTGSGNTIYF.

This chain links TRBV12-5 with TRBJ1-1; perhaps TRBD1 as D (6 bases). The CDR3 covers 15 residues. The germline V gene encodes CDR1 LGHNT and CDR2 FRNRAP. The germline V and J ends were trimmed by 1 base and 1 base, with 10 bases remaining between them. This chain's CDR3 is CASGLAGHKNTEAFF. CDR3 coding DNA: TGTGCTAGTGGTTTGGCGGGACATAAGAACACTGAAGCTTTCTTT.

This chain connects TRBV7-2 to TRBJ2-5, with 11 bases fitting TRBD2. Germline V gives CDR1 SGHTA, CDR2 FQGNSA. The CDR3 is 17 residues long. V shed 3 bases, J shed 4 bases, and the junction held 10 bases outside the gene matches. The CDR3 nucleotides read TGTGCCAGCAGCTTTATTAGCGGGGGGGTTGCTAGAGAGACCCAGTACTTC. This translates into CASSFISGGVARETQYF.

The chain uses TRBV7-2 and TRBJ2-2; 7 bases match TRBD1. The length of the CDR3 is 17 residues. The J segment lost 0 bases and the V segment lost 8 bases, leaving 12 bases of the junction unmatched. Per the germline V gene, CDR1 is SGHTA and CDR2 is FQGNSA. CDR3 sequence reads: CASEKKGDSANTGELFF. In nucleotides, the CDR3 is TGTGCCAGCGAGAAGAAAGGGGACAGCGCGAACACCGGGGAGCTGTTTTTT.

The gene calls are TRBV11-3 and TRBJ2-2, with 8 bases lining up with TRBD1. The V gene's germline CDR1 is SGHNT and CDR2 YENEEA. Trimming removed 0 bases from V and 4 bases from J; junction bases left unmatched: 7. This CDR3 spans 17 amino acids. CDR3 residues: CASSLEGWDRSTGELFF. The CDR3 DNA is TGTGCCAGCAGCTTAGAGGGGTGGGACAGGAGCACCGGGGAGCTGTTTTTT.

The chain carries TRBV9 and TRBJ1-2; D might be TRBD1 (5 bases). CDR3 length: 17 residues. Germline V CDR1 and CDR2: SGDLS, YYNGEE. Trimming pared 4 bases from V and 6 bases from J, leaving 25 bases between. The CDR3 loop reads CASSNTVRVERNDGYTF. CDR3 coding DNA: TGTGCCAGCAGCAATACGGTCAGGGTGGAAAGGAATGATGGCTACACCTTC.

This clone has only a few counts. The CDR3 DNA follows: TGTGCCAGCAGCTTTCTGGACAGGGGAGTCTACGAGCAGTACTTC. As protein: CASSFLDRGVYEQYF. The V call is TRBV7-9, the J call TRBJ2-7; 9 nucleotides line up with TRBD1. Looked up from germline, CDR1 is SEHNR and CDR2 is FQNEAQ (reference sequence). CDR3 length: 15 residues. Trimming at V came to 3 bases and at J to 3 bases, leaving 6 bases not matched to a gene.

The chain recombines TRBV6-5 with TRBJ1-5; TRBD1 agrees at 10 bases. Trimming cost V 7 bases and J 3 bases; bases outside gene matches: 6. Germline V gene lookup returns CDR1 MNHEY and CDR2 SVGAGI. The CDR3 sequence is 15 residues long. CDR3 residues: CASKEDRGNNQPQHF. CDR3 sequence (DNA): TGTGCCAGCAAAGAGGACAGGGGGAACAATCAGCCCCAGCATTTT.